Listed here are 26 T cell receptor beta chains from one sample, sequenced in a study of blood T cell repertoires in COVID-19. Only in-frame clones appear in the TCRdb table, and some are missing; sequencing was by immunoSEQ multiplex PCR. Among roughly 74,000 clones listed, 84% were seen once. The material sequenced was peripheral blood. The receptors were sampled from a man in his sixties or seventies with acute or convalescent COVID-19.

The rearrangement links TRBV4-1 to TRBJ1-1, with 7 positions matching TRBD1. The CDR3 consists of 15 residues. The germline V gene has CDR1 MGHRA and CDR2 YSYEKL. With V trimmed by 5 bases and J by 1 base, 7 bases remained unmatched. CDR3 amino acids: CASSSQGQRNTEAFF. DNA of the CDR3: TGCGCCAGCAGCTCCCAGGGACAGCGGAACACTGAAGCTTTCTTT.

In nucleotides, the CDR3 is TGTGCCAGCAGCTACTATAGGACTAGCGGGGCGACAGATACGCAGTATTTT. Translation: CASSYYRTSGATDTQYF. The V call is TRBV7-3, the J call TRBJ2-3, with 12 bases that match TRBD2. CDR3 length equals 17 residues. Germline CDR1 SGHTA, CDR2 FQGTGA. After removal of 4 bases from V and 3 bases from J, the junction contained 8 bases not matched to a gene.

J is TRBJ1-1 and V is TRBV18; no reliable D call. Germline loops: CDR1 KGHSH, CDR2 LQKENI. The CDR3 runs to 12 residues. V was clipped by 2 bases and J by 7 bases, with 8 bases between them. The CDR3 sequence: CASSPTGSEAFF. The CDR3 DNA reads as TGTGCCAGCTCACCAACCGGGAGTGAAGCTTTCTTT. The full variable domain, its missing parts supplied by reference TRBV18 and TRBJ1-1, is NAGVMQNPRHLVRRRGQEARLRCSPMKGHSHVYWYRQLPEEGLKFMVYLQKENIIDESGMPKERFSAEFPKEGPSILRIQQVVRGDSAAYFCASSPTGSEAFFGQGTRLTVV.

This clone turned up a few times. The chain links TRBV12-3 or TRBV12-4 to TRBJ1-2, with TRBD1 as a possible D gene (5 bases). This CDR3 is 12 amino acids long. V lost 3 bases to trimming and J lost 3 bases, with 5 bases between them. CDR3 in amino acids: CASSLTDYGYTF. CDR3 DNA sequence: TGTGCCAGCAGTTTGACAGACTATGGCTACACCTTC.

This clone turned up a few times. The V call is TRBV29-1, the J call TRBJ1-2, with TRBD1 matching 12 bases. Germline V gene lookup returns CDR1 SQVTM and CDR2 ANQGSEA. This CDR3 has 14 residues. Trimming removed 6 bases from V and 4 bases from J; junction bases left unmatched: 6. CDR3: CSVHGDRGPYGYTF. CDR3 nucleotides: TGCAGCGTCCATGGGGACAGGGGGCCCTATGGCTACACCTTC. Full variable domain (remainder filled in from reference TRBV29-1 and TRBJ1-2): SAVISQKPSRDICQRGTSLTIQCQVDSQVTMMFWYRQQPGQSLTLIATANQGSEATYESGFVIDKFPISRPNLTFSTLTVSNMSPEDSSIYLCSVHGDRGPYGYTFGSGTRLTVV.

The V and J genes are TRBV10-1 and TRBJ2-2; 10 nucleotides align to TRBD2. There are 18 residues in the CDR3. V was pared by 6 bases and J by 0 bases, with 10 bases of the junction left unmatched. Germline lookup yields CDR1 WNHNN and CDR2 SYGVQD (reference sequence). The CDR3 reads CASRAGTSGAANTGELFF. The CDR3 nucleotides are TGCGCCAGCAGAGCCGGTACTAGCGGGGCGGCGAACACCGGGGAGCTGTTTTTT.

This clone was recorded once. The chain combines TRBV3-1 (or the pseudogene TRBV3-2) with TRBJ2-5; D is undetermined. Germline V gene sequence: CDR1 LGHDT, CDR2 YNNKEL (reference sequence). The V and J ends lost 8 bases and 1 base respectively, with 11 bases between them. The CDR3 has 13 residues. The CDR3 nucleotides read TGTGCCAGCGGGTTGAGAGGCCAAGAGACCCAGTACTTC. It translates to CASGLRGQETQYF.

CDR3 sequence (DNA): TGTGCCTGGAGTGTGCCATGGGGAGGATATGGCTACACCTTC. Translating gives CAWSVPWGGYGYTF. V usage is TRBV30 and J usage is TRBJ1-2; D is unclear. Deletions cut 0 bases from V and 5 bases from J, with 13 bases between. The CDR3 has 14 amino acids. Germline values: CDR1 GTSNPN, CDR2 SVGIG (reference sequence).

The rearrangement joins TRBV7-2 to TRBJ2-5; a possible D gene is TRBD2 (6 bases). V shed 0 bases and J shed 4 bases, with 12 bases lying between them. The CDR3 is 15 amino acids. In germline, CDR1 is SGHTA, CDR2 FQGNSA. In DNA form, the CDR3 reads TGTGCCAGCAGCTTAGCGCTGGCGGGAAGAGAGACCCAGTACTTC. Its protein is CASSLALAGRETQYF.

This chain connects TRBV28 to TRBJ2-3; 9 nucleotides match TRBD2. CDR3 size: 14 residues. Germline lookup yields CDR1 MDHEN and CDR2 SYDVKM. Unmatched junction bases numbered 7, after V lost 8 bases and J lost 4 bases. The CDR3 DNA reads TGTGCCAGCCCACCTAGCGGGACCCCAGATACGCAGTATTTT. Amino acid sequence: CASPPSGTPDTQYF.

This clone came up once. The chain uses TRBV9 and TRBJ2-3; perhaps TRBD2 as D (5 bases). V was shortened by 0 bases and J by 5 bases, with 22 bases between the two germline ends. The CDR3 has 18 amino acids. Germline CDR1 is SGDLS and CDR2 is YYNGEE. The CDR3 DNA sequence: TGTGCCAGCAGCGTAGAGAGGGTCGGACTGCCCTTTGGAGATACGCAGTATTTT. Residues: CASSVERVGLPFGDTQYF.

There are a few counts of this clone. The CDR3 DNA reads TGTGCCAGCAGCTTGGGCGGTGTGAACACTGAAGCTTTCTTT. Translated, it gives CASSLGGVNTEAFF. V is TRBV5-4 and J is TRBJ1-1; D not resolved. This CDR3 comprises 14 residues. Germline CDR1 SGHNT, CDR2 YYREEE (reference sequence). V was cut by 0 bases and J by 0 bases, with 6 bases left in between.

The table lists this clone with a count of one. The chain combines TRBV9 with TRBJ1-2; D call uncertain. The CDR3 is 18 residues long. V was cut by 0 bases and J by 0 bases, with 18 bases left in between. Germline assignment: CDR1 SGDLS and CDR2 YYNGEE. DNA of the CDR3: TGTGCCAGCAGCGTAGGTGGAGGGTCGAAACCAGCTAACTATGGCTACACCTTC. This codes for CASSVGGGSKPANYGYTF.

The rearrangement uses TRBV27 and TRBJ2-1, with 9 bases aligning to TRBD2. The junction had 8 bases not matched to a gene; V was cut back by 4 bases and J by 4 bases. Germline V gene sequence: CDR1 MNHEY, CDR2 SMNVEV (reference sequence). The CDR3 sequence is 16 residues long. The DNA of the CDR3 is TGTGCCAGCAGTTCATATAGCGGGAGTCAGTACAATGAGCAGTTCTTC. The encoded protein is CASSSYSGSQYNEQFF.

The chain links TRBV2 to TRBJ2-1; 9 positions match TRBD1. V gave up 4 bases and J gave up 6 bases; unmatched junction bases: 10. The CDR3 consists of 16 residues. CDR1 is SNHLY, CDR2 FYNNEI, per germline. CDR3 DNA: TGTGCCAGCAGTGGGGGACAGGGTTCGAGAGCCAATGAGCAGTTCTTC. Protein sequence: CASSGGQGSRANEQFF.

This clone was recorded a few times. The germline gene is not matched at one end of the junction; a read error may be the cause. V is TRBV5-4 and J is TRBJ2-2; 11 nucleotides agree with TRBD1. Looked up from germline, CDR1 is SGHNT and CDR2 is YYREEE (reference sequence). This CDR3 spans 14 amino acids. The CDR3 reads CASSLDRGPGELFF. CDR3 bases: TGTGCCAGCAGTTTGGACAGGGGGCCGGGGGAGCTGTTTTTT.

The V and J genes are TRBV5-1 and TRBJ1-1; TRBD1 agrees at 10 bases. V gave up 4 bases and J gave up 5 bases; unmatched junction bases: 11. This CDR3 contains 16 residues. Germline V gene lookup returns CDR1 SGHRS and CDR2 YFSETQ. CDR3 nucleotide sequence: TGCGCCAGCAGCCCCCGACAGGGGGCGAGATATACTGAAGCTTTCTTT. Its protein is CASSPRQGARYTEAFF.

This clone was detected a few times. The rearrangement joins TRBV20-1 to TRBJ1-3; the match to TRBD1 covers 7 bases. V dropped 3 bases and J dropped 6; count of bases not matched to a gene: 5. CDR3 length: 13 residues. Germline V gene data show CDR1 as DFQATT and CDR2 as SNEGSKA (reference sequence). CDR3 nucleotide sequence: TGCAGTGCTAGTTCGGGGACAGAAAACACCATATATTTT. Amino acid sequence: CSASSGTENTIYF.

This chain uses TRBV4-1 with TRBJ1-1; maybe TRBD1 (6 bases). This CDR3 region has 12 residues. CDR1 is MGHRA and CDR2 is YSYEKL in the germline V gene. Trimming took 7 bases from V and 5 from J, leaving 11 bases between them. The CDR3 here is CASTRGGTEAFF. Here the CDR3 DNA reads TGCGCCAGCACCCGAGGGGGAACTGAAGCTTTCTTT.

The rearrangement uses TRBV28 and TRBJ1-5, with D perhaps matching TRBD1 (6 bases). The CDR3 sequence is 17 residues long. Germline V gene sequence: CDR1 MDHEN, CDR2 SYDVKM. Trimming cost V 4 bases and J 4 bases, with 20 bases left between them. The CDR3 protein is CASSSLPSQGWNQPQHF. DNA of the CDR3: TGTGCCAGCAGTTCCTTACCCAGCCAGGGGTGGAATCAGCCCCAGCATTTT.

The chain employs TRBV3-1 (or the pseudogene TRBV3-2) and TRBJ1-1; the D is unclear. The CDR3 extends over 13 amino acids. Germline V lookup: CDR1 LGHDT, CDR2 YNNKEL (reference sequence). Trimming removed 2 bases from V and 0 bases from J, with 4 bases in between. The CDR3 DNA sequence: TGTGCCAGCAGCCAATTCTTGAACACTGAAGCTTTCTTT. It translates to CASSQFLNTEAFF.

This sequence joins TRBV27 and TRBJ1-1; D is ambiguous. Germline V CDR1 and CDR2: MNHEY, SMNVEV (reference sequence). Trimming shortened V by 7 bases and J by 7 bases, and 4 bases separated the two germline ends. This CDR3 is built from 9 residues. The CDR3 bases are TGTGCCAGCACGGGTGAAGCTTTCTTT. This gives the protein CASTGEAFF.

The chain links TRBV5-1 to TRBJ2-3; D is uncertain. This CDR3 has 15 residues. V was trimmed by 0 bases and J by 0 bases, leaving 8 bases between them. In germline, CDR1 is SGHRS, CDR2 YFSETQ. The CDR3 protein is CASSLGAPSTDTQYF. The CDR3 nucleotides are TGCGCCAGCAGCTTGGGAGCGCCTAGCACAGATACGCAGTATTTT.

V usage is TRBV7-3 and J usage is TRBJ2-5, with TRBD1 matching 10 bases. Germline V lookup: CDR1 SGHTA, CDR2 FQGTGA. The CDR3 runs 14 residues. V trimming: 5 bases; J trimming: 3 bases; junction bases outside the gene matches: 3. Here the CDR3 reads CASSPGQGEETQYF. The CDR3, as DNA: TGTGCCAGCAGCCCCGGACAGGGGGAAGAGACCCAGTACTTC.

CDR3 in amino acids: CASSVRGTTGELFF. DNA of the CDR3: TGTGCCAGCAGCGTACGAGGGACTACCGGGGAGCTGTTTTTT. The chain carries TRBV7-3 and TRBJ2-2; possible D gene TRBD2, 6 bases. This CDR3 is 14 amino acids long. Per the germline V gene, CDR1 is SGHTA and CDR2 is FQGTGA. V dropped 5 bases and J dropped 5 bases, with 12 bases sitting between them.

The chain couples TRBV5-1 to TRBJ1-4; 7 positions agree with TRBD1. Germline V CDR1 and CDR2: SGHRS, YFSETQ. With 1 base clipped from V and 7 bases from J, the junction kept 13 bases outside the gene matches. This CDR3 is built from 17 residues. CDR3 loop: CASSLQGPSTGAEKLFF. The DNA for the CDR3 is TGCGCCAGCAGCTTGCAAGGCCCGTCCACAGGGGCTGAAAAACTGTTTTTT.